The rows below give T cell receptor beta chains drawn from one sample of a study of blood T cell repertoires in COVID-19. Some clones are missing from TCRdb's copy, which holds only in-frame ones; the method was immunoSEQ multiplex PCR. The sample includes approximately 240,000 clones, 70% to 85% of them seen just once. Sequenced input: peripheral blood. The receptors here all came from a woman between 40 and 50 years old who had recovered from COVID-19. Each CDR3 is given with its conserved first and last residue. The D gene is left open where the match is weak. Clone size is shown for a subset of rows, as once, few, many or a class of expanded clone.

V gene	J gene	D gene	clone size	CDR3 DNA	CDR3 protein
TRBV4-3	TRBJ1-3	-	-	TGCGCCAGCAGCCTCTACTTAGAGAGCTCTGGAAACACCATATATTTT	CASSLYLESSGNTIYF
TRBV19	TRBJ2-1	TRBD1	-	TGTGCCAGTAGTATAGGGACAGGGGCCCCCGAGCAGTTCTTC	CASSIGTGAPEQFF
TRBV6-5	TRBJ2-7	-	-	TGTGCCAGCAGTTACTCTCGTGACGGAGCCTACGAGCAGTACTTC	CASSYSRDGAYEQYF
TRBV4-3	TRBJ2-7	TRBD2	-	TGCGCCAGCAGCCAAGGCACCGGGACTACAACGAACGAGCAGTACTTC	CASSQGTGTTTNEQYF
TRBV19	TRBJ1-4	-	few	TGTGCCAGTAGTATTGGGCAAAATGAAAAACTGTTTTTT	CASSIGQNEKLFF
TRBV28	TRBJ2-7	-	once	TGTGCCAGCAGTACATCACGCGAGCAGTACTTC	CASSTSREQYF
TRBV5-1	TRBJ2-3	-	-	TGCGCCAGCAGCTTGGCCGGTGAGTCCGCGCAGTATTTT	CASSLAGESAQYF
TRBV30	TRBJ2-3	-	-	TGTGCCTTAACCCCGGGTGGGACAGATACGCAGTATTTT	CALTPGGTDTQYF
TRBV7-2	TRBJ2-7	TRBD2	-	TGTGCCAGCAGCTTAGGAGCTAGCGGGGTATACGAGCAGTACTTC	CASSLGASGVYEQYF
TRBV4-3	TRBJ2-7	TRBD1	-	TGCGCCAGCAGCCATGCGACAGGGGACGAGCAGTACTTC	CASSHATGDEQYF
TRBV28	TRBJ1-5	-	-	TGTGCCAGCAATCAGTGGCAAAGCAATCAGCCCCAGCATTTT	CASNQWQSNQPQHF
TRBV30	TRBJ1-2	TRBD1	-	TGTGCCTGGAGTGCACAGGGGGTGAGGAGCTACACCTTC	CAWSAQGVRSYTF
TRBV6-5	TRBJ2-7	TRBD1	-	TGTGCCAGCAGTAGAGAGGACAGGGGGCCATACGAGCAGTACTTC	CASSREDRGPYEQYF
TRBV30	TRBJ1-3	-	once	TGTGCCTGGAGTGTAAATGGCAACTCTGGAAACACCATATATTTT	CAWSVNGNSGNTIYF
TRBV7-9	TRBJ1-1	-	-	TGTGCCAGCAGCTTAAGAGGGTCCAACACTGAAGCTTTCTTT	CASSLRGSNTEAFF
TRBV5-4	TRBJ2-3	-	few	TGTGCCAGCAGCGAGGAAGGTAGTAGCACAGATACGCAGTATTTT	CASSEEGSSTDTQYF
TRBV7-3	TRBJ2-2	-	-	TGTGCCAGCAGCCCCCACCCCCGAGGGAACACCGGGGAGCTGTTTTTT	CASSPHPRGNTGELFF
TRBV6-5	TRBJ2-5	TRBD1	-	TGTGCCAGCAGTTACGGACAGGGCCAAGAGACCCAGTACTTC	CASSYGQGQETQYF
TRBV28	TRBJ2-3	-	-	TGTGCCAGCAGACTACAGGGCTCGGGGACAGATACGCAGTATTTT	CASRLQGSGTDTQYF
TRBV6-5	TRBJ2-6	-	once	TGTGCCAGCAGAACCGGACAGCGAGGCAACGTCCTGACTTTC	CASRTGQRGNVLTF
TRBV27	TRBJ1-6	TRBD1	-	TGTGCCAGCCGGACAGGGGCGAATTCACCCCTCCACTTT	CASRTGANSPLHF
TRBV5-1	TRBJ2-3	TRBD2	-	TGCGCCAGCAGCTCACATAGCGGGGGGGACACAGATACGCAGTATTTT	CASSSHSGGDTDTQYF
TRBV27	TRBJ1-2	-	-	TGTGCCAGCAGTGTCACAGGATTCCTCGGCTACACCTTC	CASSVTGFLGYTF
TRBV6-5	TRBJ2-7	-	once	TGTGCCAGCAGTTCCAGGGATTATAAATACGAGCAGTACTTC	CASSSRDYKYEQYF
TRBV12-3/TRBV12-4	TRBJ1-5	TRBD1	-	TGTGCCAGCAGCCCAGGGGGCACTCAGCCCCAGCATTTT	CASSPGGTQPQHF
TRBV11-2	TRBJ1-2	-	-	TGTGCCAGCAGCTCTATGACACAGGGATGGAACTATGGCTACACCTTC	CASSSMTQGWNYGYTF
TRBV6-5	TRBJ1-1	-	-	TGTGCCAGCAGAAGGGGGTCGAACACTGAAGCTTTCTTT	CASRRGSNTEAFF
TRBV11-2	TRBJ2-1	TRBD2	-	TGTGCCAGCAGCTGGGGAGCGGGGGGGCCTGGGATTGAGCAGTTCTTC	CASSWGAGGPGIEQFF
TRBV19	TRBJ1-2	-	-	TGTGCCAGTAGTGGAGGGGCTGGCTACACCTTC	CASSGGAGYTF
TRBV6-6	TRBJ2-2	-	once	TGTGCCAGCTACAGGGCCTTGAACACCGGGGAGCTGTTTTTT	CASYRALNTGELFF
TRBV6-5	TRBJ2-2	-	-	TGTGCCAGCTGCTTGACCGGGGGTCTCGGGGAGCTGTTTTTT	CASCLTGGLGELFF
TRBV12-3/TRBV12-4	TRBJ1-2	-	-	TGTGCCAGCAGTTTTTCCAGGGGAAGTGGCTACACCTTC	CASSFSRGSGYTF
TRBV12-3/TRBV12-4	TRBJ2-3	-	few	TGTGCCAGCAGGGCGGGGAGATTGGATACGCAGTATTTT	CASRAGRLDTQYF
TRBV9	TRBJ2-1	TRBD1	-	TGTGCCAGCAGCCGACAGGGGAGCTCCTACAATGAGCAGTTCTTC	CASSRQGSSYNEQFF
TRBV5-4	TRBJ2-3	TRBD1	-	TGTGCCAGCAGCGTCGGGACAGGGTTTGATACGCAGTATTTT	CASSVGTGFDTQYF
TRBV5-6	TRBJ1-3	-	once	TGTGCCAGCAGCTTTTACGCGGGAGGGACGAACACCATATATTTT	CASSFYAGGTNTIYF
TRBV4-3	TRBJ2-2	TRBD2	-	TGCGCCAGCAGCCAGGGACTAGCGGGGGCTGCGAACACCGGGGAGCTGTTTTTT	CASSQGLAGAANTGELFF